These 26 T cell receptor beta chains share one sample of origin, sequenced in a study of cytomegalovirus exposure and HLA in healthy donors (dated by TCRdb to about 2017). Libraries were prepared through the immunoSEQ multiplex PCR assay. The multiplex PCR relied on a mix of 60 forward primers for TCR Vbeta segments and 13 reverse primers for TCR Jbeta segments. The immuneACCESS repertoire file appears here via TCRdb, limited to in-frame rearrangements. These files lack a portion of the clones; in checked studies, under half of the deficit traces to unresolved V genes, and the cause of the others is not known. Present in this sample are about 140,000 clones, about 80% of which were seen just once. The ten biggest clones cover about 2% of the sample. Sequenced sample: PBMCs. All receptors come from a man aged 25-45 years in good health and CMV-seronegative.

In regard to this clone: The sample holds other DNA sequences that translate to the same CDR3. This chain links TRBV6-5 with TRBJ1-4; 10 positions agree with TRBD1. The CDR3 is made up of 15 amino acids. Trimming at V came to 0 bases and at J to 7 bases, leaving 2 bases not matched to a gene. Germline values: CDR1 MNHEY, CDR2 SVGAGI. DNA of the CDR3: TGTGCCAGCAGTTACTCGGGACAGGGGCGTGAAAAACTGTTTTTT. Its protein is CASSYSGQGREKLFF.

The gene calls are TRBV28 and TRBJ2-5; D may be TRBD2 (6 bases). The CDR3 consists of 12 residues. V gave up 7 bases and J gave up 5 bases, with 11 bases separating them. Germline V gene data show CDR1 as MDHEN and CDR2 as SYDVKM. DNA of the CDR3: TGTGCCAGCAAGGTTGGGGGGGAGACCCAGTACTTC. As protein: CASKVGGETQYF.

This chain uses TRBV4-3 with TRBJ2-1; 8 bases agree with TRBD2. The J segment lost 7 bases and the V segment lost 3 bases, leaving 11 bases of the junction unmatched. This CDR3 has 16 residues. Germline V gene sequence: CDR1 LGHNA, CDR2 YSLEER. The CDR3 sequence is CASSHQGGREGNEQFF. CDR3 DNA sequence: TGCGCCAGCAGCCACCAGGGAGGTCGGGAGGGTAATGAGCAGTTCTTC.

The chain is built from TRBV7-9 and TRBJ2-1, with D hard to call. The CDR3 contains 13 residues. Trimming pared 2 bases from V and 7 bases from J, leaving 9 bases between. Germline CDR1 reads SEHNR; CDR2 reads FQNEAQ (reference sequence). The CDR3 region has the DNA TGTGCCAGCAGCTTACCAGCGCGAAATGAGCAGTTCTTC. This translates into CASSLPARNEQFF.

CDR3 protein: CASSLNPTGEGTGELFF. The DNA for the CDR3 is TGTGCCAGCAGCTTAAATCCAACAGGGGAAGGCACCGGGGAGCTGTTTTTT. The gene calls are TRBV7-6 and TRBJ2-2, with 7 bases lining up with TRBD1. The germline V gene encodes CDR1 SGHVS and CDR2 FNYEAQ. V trimming: 2 bases; J trimming: 4 bases; junction bases outside the gene matches: 10. This CDR3 comprises 17 residues.

The rearrangement joins TRBV5-1 to TRBJ2-3, with D perhaps matching TRBD1 (8 bases). Per germline, CDR1 SGHRS and CDR2 YFSETQ. The V end lost 8 bases, the J end lost 4 bases, and 14 bases lay between the germline ends. CDR3 length: 13 residues. CDR3 coding DNA: TGCGCCAGTAACAGGGGGGGCGCAGATACGCAGTATTTT. Residues: CASNRGGADTQYF.

The chain employs TRBV5-1 and TRBJ1-6; maybe TRBD1 (6 bases). Germline CDR1 reads SGHRS; CDR2 reads YFSETQ. The CDR3 is 15 amino acids. V was trimmed by 1 base and J by 7 bases, leaving 12 bases between them. CDR3 DNA sequence: TGCGCCAGCAGCTTGATGCAGGGGCGAAATTCACCCCTCCACTTT. Its translation is CASSLMQGRNSPLHF.

The chain uses TRBV5-1 and TRBJ2-7; weak D call: TRBD2 (5 bases). This CDR3 spans 15 amino acids. Trimming stripped 0 bases from V and 1 base from J, with 11 bases between. Germline V gene data show CDR1 as SGHRS and CDR2 as YFSETQ. This CDR3 is CASSLVLGGSYEQYF. The CDR3 coding sequence is TGCGCCAGCAGCTTGGTGCTCGGCGGGTCCTACGAGCAGTACTTC.

The rearrangement joins TRBV5-1 to TRBJ2-1; 14 nucleotides match TRBD2. Trimming at V came to 4 bases and at J to 10 bases, leaving 7 bases not matched to a gene. This CDR3 is 15 amino acids long. The germline V gene encodes CDR1 SGHRS and CDR2 YFSETQ. CDR3 in DNA: TGCGCCAGCAGCCCGGGACTAGCGGGAGTCGAGGAGCAGTTCTTC. As protein: CASSPGLAGVEEQFF. Variable domain in full (rest from reference TRBV5-1 and TRBJ2-1): KAGVTQTPRYLIKTRGQQVTLSCSPISGHRSVSWYQQTPGQGLQFLFEYFSETQRNKGNFPGRFSGRQFSNSRSEMNVSTLELGDSALYLCASSPGLAGVEEQFFGPGTRLTVL.

The chain combines TRBV28 with TRBJ1-2; 10 bases are a match to TRBD1. Germline V gives CDR1 MDHEN, CDR2 SYDVKM. V trimming: 5 bases; J trimming: 4 bases; junction bases outside the gene matches: 10. The length of the CDR3 is 16 residues. CDR3 protein: CASSPQTGGWGYGYTF. In DNA form, the CDR3 reads TGTGCCAGCAGTCCTCAGACAGGGGGCTGGGGCTATGGCTACACCTTC.

This chain uses TRBV6-5 with TRBJ2-7; D gene uncertain. Trimming took off 6 bases at V and 0 bases at J, with 6 bases between the two ends. Looked up from germline, CDR1 is MNHEY and CDR2 is SVGAGI. This CDR3 comprises 12 residues. The chain's CDR3 is CASRTSSYEQYF. In nucleotides, the CDR3 is TGTGCCAGCAGAACAAGCTCCTACGAGCAGTACTTC.

This rearrangement joins TRBV5-4 to TRBJ2-7, with a weak D call TRBD2 (5 bases). The CDR3 is made up of 13 amino acids. V gave up 4 bases and J gave up 7 bases, with 15 bases separating them. CDR1 and CDR2 from the germline V gene are SGHNT and YYREEE (reference sequence). In DNA, the CDR3 is TGTGCCAGCAGCCTAGGACTCTTCCTGGAGCAGTACTTC. Its translation: CASSLGLFLEQYF.

This rearrangement joins TRBV28 to TRBJ2-5; TRBD1 might be the D (5 bases). CDR1 is MDHEN, CDR2 SYDVKM, per germline. This CDR3 comprises 14 residues. Trimming pared 5 bases from V and 5 bases from J, leaving 15 bases between. CDR3 region: CASSPPGMGETQYF. CDR3 DNA: TGTGCCAGCAGTCCACCAGGGATGGGGGAGACCCAGTACTTC.

The V call is TRBV27, the J call TRBJ2-5; 10 nucleotides align to TRBD1. The trim removed 2 bases at V and 5 bases at J, leaving 8 bases unmatched. From germline, CDR1 is MNHEY and CDR2 SMNVEV (reference sequence). The CDR3 totals 16 residues. CDR3 amino acids: CASSLNLGQGTETQYF. CDR3 sequence (DNA): TGTGCCAGCAGTTTAAATTTGGGACAGGGGACGGAGACCCAGTACTTC.

The chain carries TRBV4-3 and TRBJ2-3; 7 nucleotides agree with TRBD2. This CDR3 has 17 residues. Germline CDR1 and CDR2: LGHNA and YSLEER. V was pared by 0 bases and J by 0 bases, with 6 bases of the junction left unmatched. The CDR3 is CASSQEPGGVSTDTQYF. The CDR3 nucleotides are TGCGCCAGCAGCCAAGAGCCGGGGGGTGTAAGCACAGATACGCAGTATTTT.

This clone was observed a handful of times. This chain uses TRBV5-5 with TRBJ2-1; D perhaps matches TRBD2 (6 bases). The germline V gene has CDR1 SGHKS and CDR2 YYEKEE (reference sequence). Trimming took 6 bases from V and 14 from J, leaving 15 bases between them. The CDR3 loop spans 11 amino acids. The CDR3 loop is CASTLGIAEFF. CDR3 DNA sequence: TGTGCCAGCACCCTGGGGATAGCGGAGTTCTTC.

This rearrangement joins TRBV7-2 to TRBJ1-5, with a weak D call TRBD1 (6 bases). Germline CDR1 SGHTA, CDR2 FQGNSA. The CDR3 runs to 15 residues. V was pared by 0 bases and J by 6 bases, with 12 bases between. CDR3 region: CASSLAMGGRQPQHF. DNA of the CDR3: TGTGCCAGCAGCTTAGCGATGGGGGGGCGTCAGCCCCAGCATTTT.

This chain links TRBV15 with TRBJ2-7; 15 bases line up with TRBD2. In germline, CDR1 is LNHNV, CDR2 YYDKDF (reference sequence). The V gene end was trimmed by 7 bases and the J gene end by 6 bases; junction bases not matched to a gene: 13. CDR3 length: 17 amino acids. CDR3 amino acids: CATNAARRGLAGGEQYF. CDR3 sequence (DNA): TGTGCCACCAACGCCGCCCGCCGGGGACTAGCGGGAGGCGAGCAGTACTTC.

About this clone itself: Germline is not matched at one junction end, which may reflect a read error. This sequence joins TRBV7-9 and TRBJ2-7, with 12 bases that match TRBD2. Germline V gene sequence: CDR1 SEHNR, CDR2 FQNEAQ (reference sequence). This CDR3 is built from 16 residues. CDR3: CSSSARTSGNSYEQYF. The CDR3 coding sequence is TGTTCCAGCAGCGCCAGGACTAGCGGGAACTCCTACGAGCAGTACTTC.

With respect to this clone: One junction end does not reproduce the germline sequence, and a read error may be involved. The chain couples TRBV7-9 to TRBJ2-2, with D maybe TRBD2 (5 bases). This CDR3 has 12 amino acids. Per the germline V gene, CDR1 is SEHNR and CDR2 is FQNEAQ (reference sequence). The chain's CDR3 is CSSSWGVGELFF. The CDR3 DNA reads as TGTTCCAGCAGCTGGGGAGTCGGGGAGCTGTTTTTT. The full variable domain, rest sourced from reference TRBV7-9 and TRBJ2-2, is DTGVSQNPRHKITKRGQNVTFRCDPISEHNRLYWYRQTLGQGPEFLTYFQNEAQLEKSRLLSDRFSAERPKGSFSTLEIQRTEQGDSAMYLCSSSWGVGELFFGEGSRLTVL.

The chain joins TRBV6-1 to TRBJ1-1; the match to TRBD1 covers 7 bases. CDR1 MNHNS and CDR2 SASEGT come from the germline V gene. The V segment lost 6 bases and the J segment 7 bases; nucleotides outside the gene matches: 14. The CDR3 sequence is 15 residues long. The CDR3 DNA is TGTGCCAGCAGCCTGGCGGGGACAGAAATATATGAAGCTTTCTTT. This gives the protein CASSLAGTEIYEAFF.

V gene TRBV28 combines with J gene TRBJ2-2; D is ambiguous. This CDR3 is built from 16 residues. Germline loops: CDR1 MDHEN, CDR2 SYDVKM. Trimming cost V 10 bases and J 0 bases, with 18 bases left between them. The CDR3 region has the DNA TGTGCCACCGCGCTTGAGAGGAGTCCGAACACCGGGGAGCTGTTTTTT. Translated: CATALERSPNTGELFF.

V and J are TRBV27 and TRBJ2-7; 13 bases are shared with TRBD2. The V gene's germline CDR1 is MNHEY and CDR2 SMNVEV (reference sequence). J gave up 7 bases and V 4 bases, and 7 bases lay outside the gene matches. This CDR3 is built from 15 residues. In DNA form, the CDR3 reads TGTGCCAGCAGTTCCCCGGGACTAGCGGGAAAAGAGCAGTACTTC. Translation: CASSSPGLAGKEQYF.

The chain employs TRBV5-1 and TRBJ2-1; TRBD2 might be the D (6 bases). Germline CDR1 SGHRS, CDR2 YFSETQ. The CDR3 contains 13 residues. V was cut by 3 bases and J by 3 bases, with 7 bases left in between. The CDR3 region has the DNA TGCGCCAGCAGCTGGGACTTCTACAATGAGCAGTTCTTC. Translation: CASSWDFYNEQFF.

The V and J genes are TRBV10-1 and TRBJ2-1; 13 bases fit TRBD2. There are 15 residues in the CDR3. Trimming at V came to 7 bases and at J to 5 bases, leaving 5 bases not matched to a gene. CDR1 WNHNN and CDR2 SYGVQD come from the germline V gene (reference sequence). The CDR3 protein is CASTSGTSGNNEQFF. CDR3 nucleotide sequence: TGCGCCAGCACCTCCGGGACTAGCGGGAACAATGAGCAGTTCTTC.

The chain has TRBV6-1 and TRBJ2-5, with D possibly TRBD2 on 6 matching bases. The CDR3 runs 14 residues. Germline CDR1 is MNHNS and CDR2 is SASEGT. The V and J ends lost 1 base and 1 base respectively, with 7 bases between them. Here the CDR3 DNA reads TGTGCCAGCAGTGAAGGGGGGGTCCAAGAGACCCAGTACTTC. Protein sequence: CASSEGGVQETQYF.